A single T cell receptor beta chain is shown here with its context. In the source study's methods: Amplification with reference gene primers provided the estimates of nucleated cell counts. The repertoire was sequenced with immunoSEQ multiplex PCR; TCRdb's copy has only in-frame clones and lacks some. V, J and clone size reflect that table, while D and trimming were determined from the DNA. The repertoire includes 150,000 to 200,000 clones, approximately 88% of them detected once, and about 5% sits in the top ten. This entry is derived from a study of blood T cell repertoires in COVID-19. Looking at the study overall: There were acute and convalescent COVID-19 samples, and they came from the United States, Italy and Spain. The analysed material was cDNA or gDNA that came from T cells, B-cell-depleted T cells, or PBMCs.

There are 16 residues in the CDR3. Germline values: CDR1 MNHNY, CDR2 SVGAGI (reference sequence). V lost 6 bases to trimming and J lost 0 bases; unmatched junction nucleotides: 8. The clonotype originates from a human donor in a cohort sampled during active COVID-19. Specimen: peripheral blood. This sequence joins TRBV6-6 and TRBJ2-1; 7 nucleotides line up with TRBD2. The CDR3 spells CASRSRKRGSYNEQFF. The CDR3 nucleotides are TGTGCCAGCAGATCCCGGAAGCGGGGCTCCTACAATGAGCAGTTCTTC.